The source of this TCR beta chain is a study of human T cells and chemical hapten exposure (dated by TCRdb to the early 2020s). For context, the study as a whole: Libraries were pooled for sequencing, and variation in per-sample TCR yields was attributed mainly to small differences in library volumes within the pool. In alopecia patients, the study followed how the peripheral blood TCR repertoire changed in vivo over primary and secondary sensitization to diphenylcyclopropenone (DPC), a hapten. Both TCR alpha and TCR beta chains were sequenced from each blood RNA sample. Here is what the overall study found, with its caveats: After repeated subsampling, changes were observed in the strength of the expansion versus patch-test correlation and in the threshold at which the correlation became significant. No change with DPC sensitization was found in the number of TCRs above 1 in 1000 frequency, and no evidence of global repertoire structure alterations was found.

The library was obtained by RACE. Data came from a NextSeq 500. Library preparation attached unique molecular identifiers to individual cDNA molecules for quantitative, reproducible TCR counting. In the authors' own workflow: The median number of TCRs per sample was some 100,000, ranging from roughly 20,000 to 690,600. The Decombinator software suite was used to annotate V, J and CDR3 in the TCR reads. For PS versus PT1 abundance plots, all samples were subsampled to the same number of TCRs (28,000). Expanded TCRs were defined as absent before sensitization and observed at least eight times at the 2-week time point. TCRdb reprocessing: public reads trimmed at Q25 with fastp, clones called with MiXCR, in-frame beta chains kept. One record per CDR3 amino acid sequence lists the most common genes and DNA. It is TCRdb's table, rather than the study itself, that gives the V and J calls and clone size. This sample lists about 46,000 distinct CDR3 sequences; over 3.5% were detected once. The ten biggest clones cover around 1.6% of the sample.

The time point label on this specimen signifies: healthy volunteer bleed at 2 weeks. Total RNA was extracted from unfractionated whole blood collected in Tempus Blood RNA tubes. As TCR sequencing controls, about five healthy volunteers were used, with blood taken at day 0, 2 weeks and 6 weeks. This clonotype was seen more than once but under ten times. Its target antigen remains unknown. No per-base quality is available; no much larger clone lies one base away. This receptor was obtained from a female donor in good health. Some clones in this sample may be carry-over from other donors' samples. The sequenced sample was whole blood.

The CDR3 region: CASSSGTDCEKLFF. The DNA sequence is TGTGCCAGCAGCTCAGGGACAGATTGTGAAAAACTGTTTTTT. The chain employs TRBV7-9 and TRBJ1-4, with 7 central nucleotides matching TRBD1. The CDR3 holds 14 amino acids from the cysteine to the phenylalanine. Only the CDR3 DNA is retained, 42 bases long and in frame from the first base. The germline V gene encodes CDR1 SEHNR and CDR2 FQNEAQ (reference sequence). V trim: 4 bases; J trim: 7 bases; unmatched bases: 6.